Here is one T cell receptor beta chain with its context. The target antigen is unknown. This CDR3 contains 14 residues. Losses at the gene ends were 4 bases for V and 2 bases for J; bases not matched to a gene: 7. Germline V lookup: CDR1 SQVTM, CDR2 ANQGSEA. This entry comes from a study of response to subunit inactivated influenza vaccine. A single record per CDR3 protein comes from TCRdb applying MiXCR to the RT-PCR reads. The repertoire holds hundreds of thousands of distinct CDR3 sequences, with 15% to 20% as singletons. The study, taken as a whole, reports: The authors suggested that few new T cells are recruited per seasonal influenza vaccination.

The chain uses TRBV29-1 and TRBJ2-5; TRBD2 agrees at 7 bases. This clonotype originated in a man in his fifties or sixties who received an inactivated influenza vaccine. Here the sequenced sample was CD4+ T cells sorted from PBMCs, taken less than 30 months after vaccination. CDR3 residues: CSVGGLRGQETQYF. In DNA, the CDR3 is TGCAGCGTTGGCGGGCTGCGGGGGCAAGAGACCCAGTACTTC.